This entry features one T cell receptor (beta chain) sequence. The CDR3 length is 12 residues. From germline, CDR1 is MNHNS and CDR2 SASEGT. V was cut by 2 bases and J by 2 bases, with 4 bases left in between. The method was immunoSEQ multiplex PCR; TCRdb's version includes in-frame clones alone and lacks a portion of them. Of almost 350,000 clones in the sample, roughly 90% were seen once. Adults between roughly 18 and 90 years of age took part from more than 20 US areas. Participant-given clinical history determined each cohort assignment. People in the exposed group encountered a COVID-19 case within 2 weeks before entering the study. This record comes from a study of blood T cell repertoires in COVID-19.

Sequencing was done on a sample of PBMCs or T cells enriched from blood (not recorded which). The rearrangement uses TRBV6-1 and TRBJ2-7, with D unclear. The TCR originated in a woman in her thirties who had been exposed to COVID-19. CDR3 nucleotides: TGTGCCAGCAGTGAAACGGCCTACGAGCAGTACTTC. The encoded protein is CASSETAYEQYF.